A single sample gave rise to the 9 T cell receptor beta chains below, sequenced in a study of blood T cell repertoires in COVID-19. Sequenced by immunoSEQ multiplex PCR; TCRdb stores in-frame clones only, minus some. The sample shows 200,000 to 250,000 clones, approximately 80% of them seen only once. Material for sequencing was peripheral blood. The receptors here all came from an elderly man with acute or convalescent COVID-19.

This chain links TRBV15 with TRBJ2-7; D is unclear. The V gene lost 0 bases and the J gene lost 6 bases, with 12 bases spanning the gap. The CDR3 covers 14 residues. CDR1 and CDR2 from the germline V gene are LNHNV and YYDKDF (reference sequence). The CDR3 DNA reads as TGTGCCACCAGCAGAGAGGGTAGCTTAAGCGAGCAGTACTTC. Its translation: CATSREGSLSEQYF.

The chain joins TRBV24-1 to TRBJ2-3, with 9 bases fitting TRBD1. Trimming at V came to 7 bases and at J to 1 base, leaving 8 bases not matched to a gene. Germline V gene lookup returns CDR1 KGHDR and CDR2 SFDVKD. CDR3 length: 16 amino acids. The CDR3 coding sequence is TGTGCCACCAGCCACAGACAGGGGGAAGGCACAGATACGCAGTATTTT. Protein product: CATSHRQGEGTDTQYF.

This clone was seen a few times. The chain carries TRBV6-1 and TRBJ1-4; 10 nucleotides match TRBD1. The CDR3 consists of 16 residues. The junction had 5 bases not matched to a gene; V was cut back by 2 bases and J by 5 bases. Germline V gene lookup returns CDR1 MNHNS and CDR2 SASEGT. CDR3 loop: CASSEIRGQGNEKLFF. The CDR3 region has the DNA TGTGCCAGCAGTGAAATTAGGGGACAGGGGAATGAAAAACTGTTTTTT.

The chain is built from TRBV18 and TRBJ2-7; possibly TRBD2 for D (5 bases). V was clipped by 3 bases and J by 3 bases, with 15 bases between them. The CDR3 totals 15 residues. CDR1 is KGHSH, CDR2 LQKENI, per germline. As DNA, the CDR3 is TGTGCCAGCTCACCCGTTACGGGGTACGGCTACGAGCAGTACTTC. It is translated as CASSPVTGYGYEQYF.

CDR3 sequence (DNA): TGCGCCAGCAGCTTAATTCGGACAGGGGGGTACAATGAGCAGTTCTTC. Its protein is CASSLIRTGGYNEQFF. V is TRBV5-1 and J is TRBJ2-1, with 10 bases matching TRBD1. CDR1 is SGHRS and CDR2 is YFSETQ in the germline V gene. The CDR3 covers 16 residues. Trimming at V came to 2 bases and at J to 4 bases, leaving 6 bases not matched to a gene.

V gene TRBV5-1 combines with J gene TRBJ2-1, with 9 nucleotides matching TRBD1. After removal of 4 bases from V and 9 bases from J, the junction contained 5 bases not matched to a gene. This CDR3 has 13 amino acids. CDR1 is SGHRS and CDR2 is YFSETQ in the germline V gene. The CDR3 region has the DNA TGCGCCAGCAGCAGGGACAGGGATGCTGAGCAGTTCTTC. It yields the protein CASSRDRDAEQFF.

The genes are TRBV15 and TRBJ1-2, with D perhaps TRBD1 (5 bases). Germline CDR1 and CDR2: LNHNV and YYDKDF (reference sequence). The CDR3 totals 15 residues. Trimming removed 4 bases from V and 8 bases from J, with 20 bases in between. Written as DNA, the CDR3 is TGTGCCACCAGCATAAACTCAGGCCAGGGATCCGGCTACACCTTC. It codes for CATSINSGQGSGYTF.

The V and J genes are TRBV7-8 and TRBJ1-5; TRBD1 is a possible D gene (6 bases). V dropped 4 bases and J dropped 4 bases, with 17 bases sitting between them. The CDR3 loop spans 16 amino acids. Germline CDR1 and CDR2: SGHVS and FQNEAQ. The CDR3 DNA reads as TGTGCCAGCAGCTGGGGGGGCGGGACACTTAATCAGCCCCAGCATTTT. It is translated as CASSWGGGTLNQPQHF.

J is TRBJ1-6 and V is TRBV9; no definite D call. V gave up 3 bases and J gave up 13 bases, with 17 bases separating them. This CDR3 is 14 amino acids long. Germline CDR1 reads SGDLS; CDR2 reads YYNGEE. This chain's CDR3 is CASSASAGFKPLHF. The CDR3 DNA reads TGTGCCAGCAGCGCGAGTGCTGGTTTCAAGCCCCTCCACTTT.